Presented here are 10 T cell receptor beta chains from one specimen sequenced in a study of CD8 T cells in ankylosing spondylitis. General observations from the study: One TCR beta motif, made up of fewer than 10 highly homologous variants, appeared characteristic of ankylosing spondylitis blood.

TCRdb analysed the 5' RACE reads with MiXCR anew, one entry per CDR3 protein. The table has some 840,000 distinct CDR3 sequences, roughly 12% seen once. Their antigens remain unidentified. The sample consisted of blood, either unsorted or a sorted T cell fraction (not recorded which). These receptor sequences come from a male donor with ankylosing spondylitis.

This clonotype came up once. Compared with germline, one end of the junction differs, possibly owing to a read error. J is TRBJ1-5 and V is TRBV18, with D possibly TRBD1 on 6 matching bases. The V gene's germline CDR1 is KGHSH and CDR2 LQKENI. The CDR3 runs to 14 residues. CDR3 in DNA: TGTGCCAGCTCACCACAGGGGTTCGGACAGCTCCAGCATTTT. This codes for CASSPQGFGQLQHF.

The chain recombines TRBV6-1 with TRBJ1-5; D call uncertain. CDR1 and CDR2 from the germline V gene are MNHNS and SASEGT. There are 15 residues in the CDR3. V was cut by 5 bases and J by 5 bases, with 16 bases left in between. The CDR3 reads CASSNAGGPDQPQHF. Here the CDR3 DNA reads TGTGCCAGCAGTAATGCGGGAGGACCCGATCAGCCCCAGCATTTT.

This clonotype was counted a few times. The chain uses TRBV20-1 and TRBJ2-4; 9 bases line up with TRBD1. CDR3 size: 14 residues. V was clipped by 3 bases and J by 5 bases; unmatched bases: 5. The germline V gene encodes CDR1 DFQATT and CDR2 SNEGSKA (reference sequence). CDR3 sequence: CSASLTGGENIQYF. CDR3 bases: TGCAGTGCTAGTCTCACAGGGGGCGAAAACATTCAGTACTTC.

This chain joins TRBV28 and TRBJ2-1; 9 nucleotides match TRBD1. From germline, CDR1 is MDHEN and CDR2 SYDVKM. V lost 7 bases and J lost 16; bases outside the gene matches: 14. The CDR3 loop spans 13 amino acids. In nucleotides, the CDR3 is TGTGCCAGCATCCCCATCGCCGGACAGGGGCGTTTCTTC. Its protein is CASIPIAGQGRFF.

The CDR3 sequence: CASSRTGYNQPQHF. The CDR3 DNA reads TGTGCCAGCAGCCGGACAGGGTACAATCAGCCCCAGCATTTT. The V and J genes are TRBV6-1 and TRBJ1-5, with TRBD1 identical over 8 bases. Germline V gene lookup returns CDR1 MNHNS and CDR2 SASEGT. After removal of 6 bases from V and 3 bases from J, the junction contained 4 bases not matched to a gene. This CDR3 comprises 14 residues.

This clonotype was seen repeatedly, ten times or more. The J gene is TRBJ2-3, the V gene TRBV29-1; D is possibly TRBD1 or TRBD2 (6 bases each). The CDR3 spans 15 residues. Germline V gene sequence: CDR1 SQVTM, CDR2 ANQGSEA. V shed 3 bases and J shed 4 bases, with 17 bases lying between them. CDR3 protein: CSVEWRDIRADTQYF. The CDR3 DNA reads TGCAGCGTTGAGTGGCGGGACATCCGGGCAGATACGCAGTATTTT.

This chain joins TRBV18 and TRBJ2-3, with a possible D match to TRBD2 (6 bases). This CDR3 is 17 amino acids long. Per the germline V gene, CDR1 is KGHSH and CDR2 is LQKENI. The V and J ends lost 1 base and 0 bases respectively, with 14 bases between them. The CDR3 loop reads CASSPQLDGTSTDTQYF. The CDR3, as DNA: TGTGCCAGCTCACCACAACTTGACGGGACTAGCACAGATACGCAGTATTTT.

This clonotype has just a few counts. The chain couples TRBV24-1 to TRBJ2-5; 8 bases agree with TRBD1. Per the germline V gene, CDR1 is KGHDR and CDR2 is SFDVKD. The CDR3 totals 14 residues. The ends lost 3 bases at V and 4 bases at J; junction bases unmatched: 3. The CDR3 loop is CATSDDRGAETQYF. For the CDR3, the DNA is TGTGCCACCAGTGATGACAGGGGAGCAGAGACCCAGTACTTC.

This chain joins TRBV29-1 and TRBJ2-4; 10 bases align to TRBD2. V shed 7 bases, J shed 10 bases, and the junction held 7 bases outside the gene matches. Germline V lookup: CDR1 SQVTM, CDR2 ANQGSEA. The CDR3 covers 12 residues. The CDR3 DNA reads TGCAGCGCTGGGACTAGCGAACCGATTCAGTACTTC. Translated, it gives CSAGTSEPIQYF.

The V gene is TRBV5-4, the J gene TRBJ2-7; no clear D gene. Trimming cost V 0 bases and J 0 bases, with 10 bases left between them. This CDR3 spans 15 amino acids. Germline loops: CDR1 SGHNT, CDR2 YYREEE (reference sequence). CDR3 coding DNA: TGTGCCAGCAGCTTGGATGTTTCCCTCTCCTACGAGCAGTACTTC. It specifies CASSLDVSLSYEQYF.